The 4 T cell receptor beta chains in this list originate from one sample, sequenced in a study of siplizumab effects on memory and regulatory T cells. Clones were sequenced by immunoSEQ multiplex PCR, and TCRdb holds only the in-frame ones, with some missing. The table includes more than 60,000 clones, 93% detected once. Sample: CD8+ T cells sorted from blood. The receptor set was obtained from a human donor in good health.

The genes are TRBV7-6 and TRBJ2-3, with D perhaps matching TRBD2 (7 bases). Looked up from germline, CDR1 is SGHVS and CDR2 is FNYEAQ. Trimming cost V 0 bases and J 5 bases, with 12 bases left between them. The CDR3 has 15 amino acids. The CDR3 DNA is TGTGCCAGCAGCTTAGCGGGGGGGCTGATAGATACGCAGTATTTT. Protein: CASSLAGGLIDTQYF.

In nucleotides, the CDR3 is TGTGCCAGCACGAGTGGACACCCAAGCTCTGGAAACACCATATATTTT. Protein sequence: CASTSGHPSSGNTIYF. V is TRBV27 and J is TRBJ1-3; possibly TRBD1 for D (5 bases). This CDR3 has 16 amino acids. Trimming cost V 7 bases and J 0 bases, with 16 bases left between them. Germline assignment: CDR1 MNHEY and CDR2 SMNVEV (reference sequence).

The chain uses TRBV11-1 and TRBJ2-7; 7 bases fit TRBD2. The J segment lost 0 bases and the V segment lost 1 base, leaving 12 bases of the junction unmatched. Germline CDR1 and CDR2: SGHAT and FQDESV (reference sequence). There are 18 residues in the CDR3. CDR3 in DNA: TGTGCCAGCAGCTTAGAAGTTTCAACTAGCGCTAGCTCCTACGAGCAGTACTTC. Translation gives CASSLEVSTSASSYEQYF.

DNA of the CDR3: TGTGCCAGCAGCTTCGGACAGGGACCATACGAGCAGTACTTC. Its translation is CASSFGQGPYEQYF. V is TRBV5-4 and J is TRBJ2-7; 8 bases are shared with TRBD1. CDR1 and CDR2 (germline): SGHNT, YYREEE (reference sequence). The J segment lost 4 bases and the V segment lost 2 bases, leaving 5 bases of the junction unmatched. The CDR3 has 14 residues.